Below are 9 T cell receptor beta chains sequenced from a single sample in a study of blood T cell repertoires in COVID-19 (dated by TCRdb to about 2020). Library preparation was by the immunoSEQ multiplex PCR assay. TCRdb carries this immuneACCESS record with in-frame sequences only. Its versions omit some clonotypes, under half of them owing to an unresolved V gene in the studies checked, with the rest unexplained. This sample holds approximately 150,000 clones; roughly 86% were observed only once. Jointly, the top ten make up approximately 0.98% of the sample. The material sequenced was peripheral blood. Receptors originate from a woman aged 45-65 years with acute or convalescent COVID-19.

In regard to this clone: In the same sample, other DNA sequences code for this CDR3. This rearrangement joins TRBV11-3 to TRBJ2-7; 7 bases match TRBD1. Germline loops: CDR1 SGHNT, CDR2 YENEEA. V shed 6 bases and J 2 bases; nucleotides not matched to a gene: 4. This CDR3 has 13 residues. In DNA form, the CDR3 reads TGTGCCAGCAGTCAAGGACAGGCCTACGAGCAGTACTTC. Translation gives CASSQGQAYEQYF.

The chain's CDR3 is CASSLGGGGYGYTF. The CDR3 DNA is TGTGCCAGCAGCTTAGGAGGCGGCGGGTATGGCTACACCTTC. V and J are TRBV7-8 and TRBJ1-2, with no clear D. V was cut by 1 base and J by 5 bases, with 11 bases left in between. The CDR3 consists of 14 residues. From germline, CDR1 is SGHVS and CDR2 FQNEAQ.

The chain recombines TRBV5-1 with TRBJ2-7, with 10 bases identical to TRBD2. CDR1 is SGHRS and CDR2 is YFSETQ in the germline V gene. Trimming took 0 bases from V and 5 from J; bases not matched to a gene: 5. The CDR3 runs to 15 residues. The CDR3 spells CASSLASSGGNEQYF. The CDR3 DNA is TGCGCCAGCAGCTTGGCAAGTAGCGGGGGGAACGAGCAGTACTTC.

The chain has TRBV18 and TRBJ1-1; D uncertain. Germline V gene sequence: CDR1 KGHSH, CDR2 LQKENI. V dropped 3 bases and J dropped 1 base, with 6 bases sitting between them. The CDR3 runs 13 residues. As DNA, the CDR3 is TGTGCCAGCTCACCTGGAGGGAACACTGAAGCTTTCTTT. As protein: CASSPGGNTEAFF.

This chain uses TRBV27 with TRBJ1-2; 8 nucleotides line up with TRBD1. Germline-derived CDR1 and CDR2 are MNHEY and SMNVEV (reference sequence). The ends lost 3 bases at V and 6 bases at J; junction bases unmatched: 12. The CDR3 extends over 16 amino acids. CDR3 residues: CASSFLEDREVNGYTF. CDR3 nucleotide sequence: TGTGCCAGCAGTTTCCTCGAGGACAGGGAAGTAAATGGCTACACCTTC.

This chain uses TRBV7-6 with TRBJ1-5, with a possible D match to TRBD1 (6 bases). Germline-derived CDR1 and CDR2 are SGHVS and FNYEAQ. The CDR3 totals 17 residues. V was cut by 2 bases and J by 1 base, with 15 bases left in between. This CDR3 is CASSLLQGPGSNQPQHF. Here the CDR3 DNA reads TGTGCCAGCAGCTTACTACAGGGACCCGGGAGCAATCAGCCCCAGCATTTT.

This sequence joins TRBV11-2 and TRBJ1-1; no clear D gene. The germline V and J ends were trimmed by 3 bases and 0 bases, with 17 bases remaining between them. The CDR3 consists of 17 residues. Germline CDR1 and CDR2: SGHAT and FQNNGV. Written as DNA, the CDR3 is TGTGCCAGCAGCTTCTGGGGAGGTCAATTCATGAACACTGAAGCTTTCTTT. Its protein is CASSFWGGQFMNTEAFF.

The V gene is TRBV25-1, the J gene TRBJ2-7; tentative D call: TRBD1 (5 bases). Germline V gives CDR1 MGHDK, CDR2 SYGVNS. The CDR3 totals 11 residues. Trimming took off 9 bases at V and 3 bases at J, with 9 bases between the two ends. Written as DNA, the CDR3 is TGTGCCAGTAAGCAGGGCTACGAGCAGTACTTC. Encoded protein: CASKQGYEQYF.

This chain joins TRBV9 and TRBJ2-3; 9 bases match TRBD1. This CDR3 contains 16 residues. Germline loops: CDR1 SGDLS, CDR2 YYNGEE. Losses at the gene ends were 3 bases for V and 1 base for J; bases not matched to a gene: 6. The CDR3 nucleotides are TGTGCCAGCAGCGCCCGACAGGGGGGGGGCACAGATACGCAGTATTTT. It translates to CASSARQGGGTDTQYF.